Shown below are 17 T cell receptor beta chains from a single sample sequenced in a study of Ad26.COV2.S vaccination and SARS-CoV-2 variants. Treatment defined: about 20 received Ad26.COV2.S at low or high dose, single or two shots; about 5 received placebo; per-sample allocation not given. Collection of samples fell on day 63 after the first vaccine or placebo injection. Assay used: immunoSEQ multiplex PCR; TCRdb lists only in-frame clones, some missing. The sample holds around 500,000 clones, 80% to 90% seen once. The sample was peripheral blood, taken in a trial of Ad26.COV2.S vaccine versus placebo. Source of these receptors: a person between 18 and 60 years old who received the Ad26.COV2.S COVID-19 vaccine or a placebo.

The CDR3 bases are TGTGCCAGCAGCTCGCGCGGGGCGGGACTAGCGGTTAATGAGCAGTTCTTC. Residues: CASSSRGAGLAVNEQFF. This sequence joins TRBV13 and TRBJ2-1, with TRBD2 matching over 11 bases. Per the germline V gene, CDR1 is PRHDT and CDR2 is FYEKMQ (reference sequence). The CDR3 is 17 residues long. With V trimmed by 4 bases and J by 7 bases, 12 bases remained unmatched.

V gene TRBV7-2 combines with J gene TRBJ2-1; D not resolved. In germline, CDR1 is SGHTA, CDR2 FQGNSA. Trimming shortened V by 6 bases and J by 6 bases, and 12 bases separated the two germline ends. The CDR3 length is 13 residues. CDR3 amino acids: CASRSRAPNEQFF. The DNA for the CDR3 is TGTGCCAGCAGATCCCGTGCCCCCAATGAGCAGTTCTTC.

The chain carries TRBV18 and TRBJ2-5; the D gene is possibly TRBD1 (6 bases). Trimming shortened V by 8 bases and J by 1 base, and 11 bases separated the two germline ends. The length of the CDR3 is 13 residues. The germline gives CDR1 KGHSH, CDR2 LQKENI. CDR3 amino acids: CASKQGTQETQYF. The CDR3 coding sequence is TGTGCCAGCAAACAGGGAACCCAAGAGACCCAGTACTTC.

The genes are TRBV19 and TRBJ2-1; TRBD2 might be the D (5 bases). CDR3 length equals 15 residues. With 7 bases removed from V and 4 bases from J, the gap between germline ends came to 17 bases. Germline V gene sequence: CDR1 LNHDA, CDR2 SQIVND (reference sequence). This chain's CDR3 is CASNRKTGRYNEQFF. The DNA for the CDR3 is TGTGCCAGTAACCGAAAAACGGGGAGATACAATGAGCAGTTCTTC.

V is TRBV19 and J is TRBJ2-7; D is uncertain. Trimming left V 3 bases short and J 0 bases short, with 15 bases between. Looked up from germline, CDR1 is LNHDA and CDR2 is SQIVND (reference sequence). This CDR3 contains 16 residues. This chain's CDR3 is CASSMSLSGGSYEQYF. The DNA of the CDR3 is TGTGCCAGTAGTATGTCCCTATCGGGCGGCTCCTACGAGCAGTACTTC. Filled out from reference TRBV19 and TRBJ2-7, the complete variable domain reads DGGITQSPKYLFRKEGQNVTLSCEQNLNHDAMYWYRQDPGQGLRLIYYSQIVNDFQKGDIAEGYSVSREKKESFPLTVTSAQKNPTAFYLCASSMSLSGGSYEQYFGPGTRLTVT.

Here the CDR3 DNA reads TGTGCCAGCAGCGCAGCGGTATCCAGGGTCTACGAGCAGTACTTC. It codes for CASSAAVSRVYEQYF. This chain links TRBV3-1 (or the pseudogene TRBV3-2) with TRBJ2-7; D assignment may be TRBD1 or TRBD2 (5 bases each). The germline V gene encodes CDR1 LGHDT and CDR2 YNNKEL (reference sequence). Trimming removed 5 bases from V and 3 bases from J, with 17 bases in between. The CDR3 loop spans 15 amino acids.

The chain has TRBV30 and TRBJ2-7; no firm D call. The ends were cut back, 0 bases at V and 0 bases at J, with 9 bases in the middle. The CDR3 covers 14 residues. Germline V lookup: CDR1 GTSNPN, CDR2 SVGIG (reference sequence). This CDR3 reads CAWSVGQISYEQYF. The CDR3 nucleotides are TGTGCCTGGAGTGTAGGTCAAATCTCCTACGAGCAGTACTTC.

The V gene is TRBV5-4, the J gene TRBJ1-1; 9 bases are a match to TRBD1. V dropped 4 bases and J dropped 1; count of bases not matched to a gene: 5. CDR1 is SGHNT and CDR2 is YYREEE in the germline V gene (reference sequence). This CDR3 has 15 amino acids. CDR3 nucleotide sequence: TGTGCCAGCAGCCTGCCGGACAGGGGGAACACTGAAGCTTTCTTT. Protein product: CASSLPDRGNTEAFF.

The chain carries TRBV11-2 and TRBJ2-7; 9 bases align to TRBD2. Germline values: CDR1 SGHAT, CDR2 FQNNGV. V lost 2 bases to trimming and J lost 5 bases; unmatched junction nucleotides: 10. The length of the CDR3 is 16 residues. The CDR3 spells CASSLLGLAVLNEQYF. DNA of the CDR3: TGTGCCAGCAGCTTATTGGGACTAGCAGTCTTGAACGAGCAGTACTTC.

V gene TRBV2 combines with J gene TRBJ1-1; D call uncertain. V was pared by 2 bases and J by 1 base, with 2 bases between. Germline CDR1 reads SNHLY; CDR2 reads FYNNEI. This CDR3 has 12 amino acids. The DNA of the CDR3 is TGTGCCAGCAGTGAACGGAACACTGAAGCTTTCTTT. Its protein product is CASSERNTEAFF.

The chain uses TRBV30 and TRBJ1-5; 12 positions agree with TRBD1. The CDR3 length is 17 residues. V lost 3 bases to trimming and J lost 3 bases; unmatched junction nucleotides: 9. Per the germline V gene, CDR1 is GTSNPN and CDR2 is SVGIG (reference sequence). The chain's CDR3 is CAWSDTLGQGANQPQHF. The CDR3 coding sequence is TGTGCCTGGAGCGATACCTTGGGACAGGGGGCCAATCAGCCCCAGCATTTT.

The chain has TRBV6-5 and TRBJ1-1; D is unclear. There are 14 residues in the CDR3. V dropped 1 base and J dropped 5 bases, with 11 bases sitting between them. Germline CDR1 reads MNHEY; CDR2 reads SVGAGI. The CDR3: CASSYYGSGTEAFF. The CDR3, as DNA: TGTGCCAGCAGTTACTATGGTTCGGGGACTGAAGCTTTCTTT.

This chain uses TRBV29-1 with TRBJ1-5; possibly TRBD1 for D (5 bases). Trimming stripped 4 bases from V and 4 bases from J, with 8 bases between. The CDR3 has 12 amino acids. CDR1 and CDR2 (germline): SQVTM, ANQGSEA. CDR3 sequence (DNA): TGCAGCGTTGGACAGTCAAATCAGCCCCAGCATTTT. Encoded protein: CSVGQSNQPQHF.

This clone was found a few times. This chain links TRBV19 with TRBJ1-5; 7 positions match TRBD1. CDR3 size: 17 residues. Germline CDR1 LNHDA, CDR2 SQIVND (reference sequence). The V segment lost 10 bases and the J segment 7 bases; nucleotides outside the gene matches: 22. Here the CDR3 DNA reads TGTGCCACCCATCGCGTGGCAGGGGGTCTAGGGCTACAGCCCCAGCATTTT. Amino acid sequence: CATHRVAGGLGLQPQHF.

The chain uses TRBV12-3 or TRBV12-4 and TRBJ2-3, with D uncertain. Trimming took 5 bases from V and 2 from J, leaving 5 bases between them. CDR3 size: 12 residues. This CDR3 is CASSQNTDTQYF. CDR3 nucleotides: TGTGCCAGCAGTCAAAACACAGATACGCAGTATTTT.

Of note for this clone: In the same sample, other DNA sequences code for this CDR3. V gene TRBV28 combines with J gene TRBJ2-5, with D unclear. Trimming removed 5 bases at V and 5 bases at J, with 6 bases between. Germline V gene sequence: CDR1 MDHEN, CDR2 SYDVKM. The CDR3 totals 11 residues. Here the CDR3 DNA reads TGTGCCAGCAGTGAACAGGAGACCCAGTACTTC. It codes for CASSEQETQYF.

The chain uses TRBV6-5 and TRBJ1-2; D might be TRBD1 (6 bases). CDR1 is MNHEY and CDR2 is SVGAGI in the germline V gene. This CDR3 region has 15 residues. The ends were cut back, 2 bases at V and 5 bases at J, with 15 bases in the middle. Written as DNA, the CDR3 is TGTGCCAGCAGTTACCTAAACGGGGGGGCTTATGGCTACACCTTC. It is translated as CASSYLNGGAYGYTF.